These T cell receptor beta chains were read from a single sample in a study of vaccination and CD4 T cells after COVID-19. TCRdb ran MiXCR on the PCR reads and lists one entry per CDR3 protein. The sample carries more than 9,500 distinct CDR3 sequences, roughly half recorded once. Their antigens are not known. The source was cultured CD4+ T cells from blood, collected after SARS-CoV-2 vaccination. The receptor set was obtained from a human donor with COVID-19. The CDR3 runs from the conserved cysteine through the conserved F or W. D genes are given only for firm matches. Clone size is not always given. Where it is, it says once, few, many or a class for expanded clones.

J | D | size | length | V | DNA | CDR3
TRBJ2-4 | TRBD1 | - | 14 | TRBV30 | TGTGCCTGGAGCTACGGACAGGTCAGGGACATTCAGTACTTC | CAWSYGQVRDIQYF
TRBJ2-1 | - | - | 16 | TRBV5-1 | TGCGCCAGCAGCTCCCGACAGGAGGGGGGGATAAGTGAGCAGTTCTTC | CASSSRQEGGISEQFF
TRBJ2-1 | - | - | 17 | TRBV24-1 | TGTGCCACCAGTGATGAGAAGGGGGTGGTGGGCTACAATGAGCAGTTCTTC | CATSDEKGVVGYNEQFF
TRBJ1-2 | - | - | 12 | TRBV5-4 | TGTGCCAGCAGCTTTCAGGGTGGTGGCTACACCTTC | CASSFQGGGYTF
TRBJ2-5 | - | few | 15 | TRBV7-6 | TGTGCCAGCAGCTTAGGCCAACTAGCCCGGGAGACCCAGTACTTC | CASSLGQLARETQYF
TRBJ1-1 | - | - | 12 | TRBV20-1 | TGCAGTGCTAGTCCTAAGAACACTGAAGCTTTCTTT | CSASPKNTEAFF
TRBJ1-1 | - | - | 15 | TRBV5-1 | TGCGCCAGCAGCACAAACAGGCCCCGAGGGACTGAAGCTTTCTTT | CASSTNRPRGTEAFF
TRBJ1-2 | TRBD1 | - | 11 | TRBV24-1 | TGTGCCAGATATTACCGGGACAGGGAAATTTTC | CARYYRDREIF
TRBJ1-2 | TRBD1 | - | 17 | TRBV6-5 | TGTGCCAGCAGTTACCCGGGACAGGGGGCCGCTAACTATGGCTACACCTTC | CASSYPGQGAANYGYTF
TRBJ2-7 | - | few | 13 | TRBV15 | TGTGCCACCAGCATCAGGGAAGGTGGCGAGCAGTACTTC | CATSIREGGEQYF
TRBJ2-3 | TRBD2 | - | 16 | TRBV11-2 | TGTGCCAGCAGCCTCGCTGCTAGCGGGGGTACAGATACGCAGTATTTT | CASSLAASGGTDTQYF
TRBJ2-1 | TRBD2 | - | 15 | TRBV6-1 | TGTGCCAGCAATTCACTAGCGGGGGGAAACAATGAGCAGTTCTTC | CASNSLAGGNNEQFF
TRBJ2-5 | - | few | 11 | TRBV20-1 | TGCAGTGCTAGGCCTTCTGAGACCCAGTACTTC | CSARPSETQYF
TRBJ2-7 | TRBD2 | - | 14 | TRBV20-1 | TGCAGTGCTAGTAGGACTAGCGGGCTCTACGAGCAGTACTTC | CSASRTSGLYEQYF
TRBJ2-7 | TRBD1 | few | 12 | TRBV20-1 | TGCAGTGCTATCAAGGGGGCCAACGAGCAGTACTTC | CSAIKGANEQYF
TRBJ2-5 | - | few | 18 | TRBV2 | TGTGCCAGCAGTGAAGGCCGGATAGGAACGGCCAGAGGGGAGACCCAGTACTTC | CASSEGRIGTARGETQYF
TRBJ2-5 | TRBD2 | - | 15 | TRBV5-4 | TGTGCCAGCAGCCTTCCCGGGACTAGCGCGGTGACCCAGTACTTC | CASSLPGTSAVTQYF
TRBJ2-3 | - | - | 10 | TRBV2 | TGTGCCAGCAGTGCCGCCGCGCAGTATTTT | CASSAAAQYF
TRBJ2-6 | TRBD1 | - | 17 | TRBV6-1 | TGTGCCAGCAGGACAGGGGTCCTCCTCTCTGGGGCCAACGTCCTGACTTTC | CASRTGVLLSGANVLTF
TRBJ1-6 | TRBD1 | - | 13 | TRBV24-1 | TGTGCCACCAGAGACAGGGAGAATTCACCCCTCCACTTT | CATRDRENSPLHF
TRBJ1-2 | - | - | 15 | TRBV28 | TGTGCCAGCAGTTCGGGGGGGCGCCGGGACTATGGCTACACCTTC | CASSSGGRRDYGYTF
TRBJ2-6 | - | once | 15 | TRBV6-1 | TGTGCCAGCAGTGAACTTGGGTCTGGGGCCAACGTCCTGACTTTC | CASSELGSGANVLTF
TRBJ2-3 | - | - | 11 | TRBV11-3 | TGTGCCAGCAGCCGCACAGATACGCAGTATTTT | CASSRTDTQYF
TRBJ2-5 | - | few | 14 | TRBV2 | TGTGCCAGCAAGATCGGGGGGCCTCAAGAGACCCAGTACTTC | CASKIGGPQETQYF
TRBJ1-3 | - | few | 14 | TRBV6-1 | TGTGCCAGTAAGGAGGGGGGATCTGGAAACACCATATATTTT | CASKEGGSGNTIYF
TRBJ1-1 | TRBD1 | - | 15 | TRBV7-2 | TGTGCCAGCATCGAGGAAGACAGGGGAGGCACTGAAGCTTTCTTT | CASIEEDRGGTEAFF
TRBJ1-1 | TRBD1 | - | 15 | TRBV7-8 | TGTGCCAGCAGCTTACGGACAGGGGTGGGCACTGAAGCTTTCTTT | CASSLRTGVGTEAFF
TRBJ1-2 | - | - | 17 | TRBV5-1 | TGCGCCAGCAGCTTGGCCGGTACAGGGCCCAATAACTATGGCTACACCTTC | CASSLAGTGPNNYGYTF